A single sample is the source of the 27 T cell receptor beta chains below, sequenced in a study of cytomegalovirus exposure and HLA in healthy donors. The PCR contained 60 Vbeta and 13 Jbeta primers. TCRdb keeps only in-frame clones here, not all; method: immunoSEQ multiplex PCR. The table has around 80,000 clones, approximately 60% seen once. Sequenced: PBMCs. Receptors originate from a male donor in good health and CMV-seropositive.

The CDR3 is CASSIIRDGLNQPQHF. CDR3 in DNA: TGTGCCAGTAGTATCATCCGAGACGGGTTGAATCAGCCCCAGCATTTT. This rearrangement joins TRBV19 to TRBJ1-5; no reliable D call. Trimming removed 3 bases at V and 4 bases at J, with 16 bases between. Germline V gene data show CDR1 as LNHDA and CDR2 as SQIVND (reference sequence). The CDR3 is 16 residues long. Complete variable domain (other parts from reference TRBV19 and TRBJ1-5): DGGITQSPKYLFRKEGQNVTLSCEQNLNHDAMYWYRQDPGQGLRLIYYSQIVNDFQKGDIAEGYSVSREKKESFPLTVTSAQKNPTAFYLCASSIIRDGLNQPQHFGDGTRLSIL.

The rearrangement links TRBV28 to TRBJ1-5; D is possibly TRBD1 (6 bases). Per the germline V gene, CDR1 is MDHEN and CDR2 is SYDVKM. Trimming stripped 6 bases from V and 6 bases from J, with 21 bases between. This CDR3 has 16 amino acids. The CDR3 DNA follows: TGTGCCAGCAGGACAGGAAGGCGGCAGCTAGGTCAGCCCCAGCATTTT. This gives the protein CASRTGRRQLGQPQHF.

The CDR3: CASSVEGTSIGELFF. The CDR3 nucleotides read TGTGCCAGCAGCGTAGAAGGGACTAGCATCGGGGAGCTGTTTTTT. This chain uses TRBV9 with TRBJ2-2, with 9 positions matching TRBD2. The ends lost 0 bases at V and 7 bases at J; junction bases unmatched: 4. The CDR3 has 15 residues. Per the germline V gene, CDR1 is SGDLS and CDR2 is YYNGEE.

This clone appeared a few times. V and J are TRBV6-5 and TRBJ1-4, with D perhaps matching TRBD1 (5 bases). Germline loops: CDR1 MNHEY, CDR2 SVGAGI. V lost 2 bases to trimming and J lost 4 bases, with 14 bases between them. The CDR3 runs 16 residues. The CDR3 sequence: CASSYRGAGFNEKLFF. Here the CDR3 DNA reads TGTGCCAGCAGTTACCGCGGGGCAGGATTTAATGAAAAACTGTTTTTT.

The gene calls are TRBV6-4 and TRBJ1-4; D not certain. The V gene's germline CDR1 is MRHNA and CDR2 SNTAGT. The CDR3 totals 18 residues. Trimming cost V 2 bases and J 5 bases, with 21 bases left between them. The CDR3 region is CASSDGEHHLPQNEKLFF. DNA for the CDR3: TGTGCCAGCAGTGACGGAGAACACCACCTTCCCCAAAATGAAAAACTGTTTTTT.

This chain joins TRBV7-9 and TRBJ2-2; D unresolved. Germline V gives CDR1 SEHNR, CDR2 FQNEAQ (reference sequence). The CDR3 is made up of 15 amino acids. Trimming removed 3 bases at V and 0 bases at J, with 8 bases between. The CDR3 sequence is CASSFAVSNTGELFF. The CDR3 nucleotides are TGTGCCAGCAGCTTCGCGGTCTCGAACACCGGGGAGCTGTTTTTT.

The chain combines TRBV28 with TRBJ2-7; 8 nucleotides agree with TRBD2. CDR1 is MDHEN and CDR2 is SYDVKM in the germline V gene. The CDR3 length is 17 residues. The J segment lost 2 bases and the V segment lost 4 bases, leaving 13 bases of the junction unmatched. CDR3 sequence: CASSSTGGAGAPYEQYF. The CDR3 bases are TGTGCCAGCAGTTCGACGGGGGGGGCGGGAGCCCCCTACGAGCAGTACTTC.

The rearrangement links TRBV7-8 to TRBJ2-7; 8 bases match TRBD1. The CDR3 is made up of 16 amino acids. Trimming at V came to 3 bases and at J to 1 base, leaving 8 bases not matched to a gene. Germline V gene data show CDR1 as SGHVS and CDR2 as FQNEAQ. As DNA, the CDR3 is TGTGCCAGCAGCTTTGAAAGACAGGGGAGGTCCTACGAGCAGTACTTC. It encodes CASSFERQGRSYEQYF.

This chain uses TRBV4-2 with TRBJ2-5; no clear D. Trimming stripped 1 base from V and 4 bases from J, with 10 bases between. Germline-derived CDR1 and CDR2 are LGHNA and YNFKEQ. This CDR3 is built from 14 residues. The CDR3 DNA reads as TGTGCCAGCAGCCAAGGAGTGGTAAGAGAGACCCAGTACTTC. Translating gives CASSQGVVRETQYF.

V usage is TRBV7-9 and J usage is TRBJ1-1; D may be TRBD1 (6 bases). The CDR3 covers 16 residues. The germline V and J ends were trimmed by 4 bases and 1 base, with 16 bases remaining between them. Germline lookup yields CDR1 SEHNR and CDR2 FQNEAQ (reference sequence). This CDR3 is CASSSADRTRNTEAFF. The CDR3 DNA reads as TGTGCCAGCAGCTCAGCCGACAGGACTCGGAACACTGAAGCTTTCTTT.

The chain has TRBV6-5 and TRBJ2-1, with D hard to call. The ends were cut back, 3 bases at V and 5 bases at J, with 8 bases in the middle. This CDR3 region has 13 residues. The germline V gene encodes CDR1 MNHEY and CDR2 SVGAGI. CDR3 protein: CASSYELNNEQFF. CDR3 DNA sequence: TGTGCCAGCAGTTATGAACTTAACAATGAGCAGTTCTTC.

The table lists this clone with a few counts. The chain combines TRBV5-6 with TRBJ2-7, with D perhaps TRBD1 (6 bases). V lost 4 bases and J 4 bases, leaving 12 bases between the germline ends. The CDR3 length is 13 residues. Germline CDR1 and CDR2: SGHDT and YYEEEE. CDR3 DNA: TGTGCCAGCAGCATAACAGGGAAATACGAGCAGTACTTC. It specifies CASSITGKYEQYF.

This clone was detected a few times. The germline gene is not matched at one end of the junction; a read error may be the cause. The gene calls are TRBV28 and TRBJ2-1; TRBD2 matches at 11 bases. The CDR3 runs 15 residues. The V gene's germline CDR1 is MDHEN and CDR2 SYDVKM. The CDR3 sequence is CPSSLGGLAANEQFF. The CDR3 nucleotides are TGTCCCAGCAGTTTAGGGGGACTAGCGGCGAATGAGCAGTTCTTC.

The J gene is TRBJ2-1, the V gene TRBV27; 14 bases are shared with TRBD2. The germline gives CDR1 MNHEY, CDR2 SMNVEV (reference sequence). CDR3 length: 15 residues. V was clipped by 3 bases and J by 7 bases; unmatched bases: 2. The CDR3 loop is CASSLGTSGRNEQFF. As DNA, the CDR3 is TGTGCCAGCAGTTTGGGGACTAGCGGGAGAAATGAGCAGTTCTTC.

This chain uses TRBV5-1 with TRBJ2-3; no definite D call. CDR3 length: 18 residues. With 1 base removed from V and 0 bases from J, the gap between germline ends came to 18 bases. Per germline, CDR1 SGHRS and CDR2 YFSETQ. CDR3 DNA sequence: TGCGCCAGCAGCTTGACCCCCCCAGTCAGTCCTAGCACAGATACGCAGTATTTT. Protein: CASSLTPPVSPSTDTQYF.

The genes are TRBV5-1 and TRBJ2-1, with D tentatively TRBD1 (5 bases). Trimming stripped 0 bases from V and 7 bases from J, with 8 bases between. Germline-derived CDR1 and CDR2 are SGHRS and YFSETQ. This CDR3 region has 13 residues. Written as DNA, the CDR3 is TGCGCCAGCAGCTTGGTCCAGGGAAATGAGCAGTTCTTC. It yields the protein CASSLVQGNEQFF.

CDR3 coding DNA: TGTGCCAGCAGCTTAAGAGGGGGCCTGCCTGGGGAGACCCAGTACTTC. It specifies CASSLRGGLPGETQYF. The chain uses TRBV7-2 and TRBJ2-5, with TRBD1 matching 7 bases. The CDR3 spans 16 residues. V shed 2 bases and J 5 bases; nucleotides not matched to a gene: 11. Germline V gene sequence: CDR1 SGHTA, CDR2 FQGNSA.

The CDR3 loop is CASSPRAGPGELFF. The CDR3 DNA follows: TGTGCCAGCAGCCCTAGGGCAGGGCCCGGGGAGCTGTTTTTT. The chain is built from TRBV7-3 and TRBJ2-2, with D possibly matching TRBD1 (5 bases). Germline V gene data show CDR1 as SGHTA and CDR2 as FQGTGA. V lost 5 bases and J 6 bases, leaving 13 bases between the germline ends. The CDR3 totals 14 residues.

The chain links TRBV20-1 to TRBJ1-1; D is undetermined. In germline, CDR1 is DFQATT, CDR2 SNEGSKA (reference sequence). The CDR3 sequence is 10 residues long. V lost 3 bases to trimming and J lost 5 bases, with 4 bases between them. The CDR3 DNA follows: TGCAGTGCTAGCGTTACTGAAGCTTTCTTT. Its translation: CSASVTEAFF.

The V and J genes are TRBV29-1 and TRBJ2-1, with D possibly matching TRBD1 (6 bases). The V gene's germline CDR1 is SQVTM and CDR2 ANQGSEA. CDR3 length: 15 residues. Trimming stripped 4 bases from V and 6 bases from J, with 19 bases between. This CDR3 reads CSVGRPAGTSNEQFF. CDR3 nucleotide sequence: TGCAGCGTTGGACGTCCGGCAGGGACATCCAATGAGCAGTTCTTC.

The chain has TRBV7-6 and TRBJ1-1; D gene uncertain. The CDR3 runs 13 residues. CDR1 is SGHVS, CDR2 FNYEAQ, per germline. The V end was cut by 5 bases, the J end by 1 base, with 8 bases between. The CDR3 here is CASSGRENTEAFF. CDR3 DNA: TGTGCCAGCAGCGGCCGGGAGAACACTGAAGCTTTCTTT.

This clone was detected once. Mismatch with germline at one junction end may stem from a read error. J is TRBJ1-1 and V is TRBV2, with a weak D call TRBD1 (5 bases). There are 14 residues in the CDR3. Germline CDR1 reads SNHLY; CDR2 reads FYNNEI. As DNA, the CDR3 is TGTGCCACCTCATGGCCAGGGTCGCGAACTGAAGCTTCCTTT. Amino acids: CATSWPGSRTEASF. Combining the CDR3 with reference TRBV2 and TRBJ1-1 gives the whole variable domain EPEVTQTPSHQVTQMGQEVILRCVPISNHLYFYWYRQILGQKVEFLVSFYNNEISEKSEIFDDQFSVERPDGSNFTLKIRSTKLEDSAMYFCATSWPGSRTEASFGQGTRLTVV.

This chain joins TRBV4-3 and TRBJ2-3, with 7 nucleotides matching TRBD2. The CDR3 covers 16 residues. The germline CDR1 and CDR2 sequences are LGHNA and YSLEER. J gave up 5 bases and V 0 bases, and 8 bases lay outside the gene matches. CDR3 in amino acids: CASSQDNGGSGDTQYF. In nucleotides, the CDR3 is TGCGCCAGCAGCCAAGATAACGGGGGGTCTGGAGATACGCAGTATTTT.

The CDR3 DNA is TGTGCCAGCAGTTATCGGGGGGCTTCCTACGAGCAGTACTTC. Encoded protein: CASSYRGASYEQYF. This chain links TRBV6-5 with TRBJ2-7; D may be TRBD2 (7 bases). The V end lost 3 bases, the J end lost 1 base, and 10 bases lay between the germline ends. The CDR3 totals 14 residues. CDR1 is MNHEY and CDR2 is SVGAGI in the germline V gene.

V usage is TRBV10-3 and J usage is TRBJ2-1; TRBD2 agrees at 7 bases. Germline trimming cut 5 bases from V and 1 base from J; bases unmatched to any gene: 5. The CDR3 has 15 amino acids. Per the germline V gene, CDR1 is ENHRY and CDR2 is SYGVKD. The CDR3 DNA reads TGTGCCATCAGTTCCGGGAGGAGGTCCTACAATGAGCAGTTCTTC. Its translation is CAISSGRRSYNEQFF.

V usage is TRBV9 and J usage is TRBJ2-1, with D uncertain. CDR1 and CDR2 (germline): SGDLS, YYNGEE. The CDR3 sequence is 14 residues long. Deletions cut 4 bases from V and 0 bases from J, with 8 bases between. The CDR3 spells CASSSPSSYNEQFF. In DNA form, the CDR3 reads TGTGCCAGCAGCTCCCCTAGCTCCTACAATGAGCAGTTCTTC.

The CDR3 DNA follows: TGTGCCAGCATGATAACAGGGTCTCGGCCCCAGCATTTT. The encoded protein is CASMITGSRPQHF. J is TRBJ1-5 and V is TRBV6-1; D is possibly TRBD1 (6 bases). The V gene's germline CDR1 is MNHNS and CDR2 SASEGT. V lost 7 bases, J lost 9 bases, and 16 bases lay in between. CDR3 size: 13 residues.